This T cell receptor beta chain originates from a study of blood T cell repertoires in COVID-19 (dated by TCRdb to about 2020). About the investigation overall: Samples from collaborators originated in the United States, Italy and Spain and spanned both the acute and convalescent phases of COVID-19. Sample metadata almost always included a de-identified subject ID, COVID-19 status, age in years and sex. The repertoires were released in a freely available public database intended as a resource for research on the immune response to SARS-CoV-2. Subjects who had been exposed to COVID-19, were actively infected with it, or had recovered from it provided the deeply sampled blood TCRbeta repertoires that made up the dataset. The samples were drawn from two sources: the first 160 participants of the ongoing ImmuneRACE study, and 1,254 subjects contributed by 6 global collaborators. The material from the prospective study consisted of cDNA or gDNA derived from T cells, B-cell-depleted T cells, or PBMCs. Where available, HLA class I and class II types were taken from metadata supplied by the sample provider and were not determined by assay-based typing. What the study reported, not specific to this receptor: The quantity of clinical and demographic metadata differed by source and by participant and was supplied without curation.

Comment on this clone: No cognate antigen has been identified for it. The record has no base qualities; no much larger clone is one base away.

Via the germline V gene (reference sequence), CDR1 is LNHDA and CDR2 SQIVND. The CDR3 holds 11 amino acids from the cysteine to the phenylalanine. The retained sequence is limited to the CDR3, 33 bases, with the frame set at the first base. The V end loses 5 bases and the J end loses 2 bases, and a stretch of 3 bases separates them. TCRbeta CDR3 regions were amplified from genomic DNA by means of the immunoSEQ Assay, a bias-controlled multiplex PCR. Regarding the original processing steps: The number of nucleated cells in each sample was estimated from the amplification of reference gene primers within the assay. Sequence reads were collapsed and filtered to measure the absolute abundance of every unique TCRbeta CDR3 rearrangement. For each sample, productive Simpson clonality was calculated as the square root of Simpson's diversity index over productive rearrangements. The table comes from immuneACCESS by way of TCRdb, which keeps in-frame sequences with V and J called. Part of the clones is missing from these tables; in studies checked, under half for an unresolved V gene and the rest for unknown reasons. D and trimming come from the DNA, and the V and J calls and clone size come from that table. Within this sample are fewer than 300,000 clones, with approximately 87% of them counted one time only. The top ten clones comprise about 2.5% of the sample.

Each collaborating institution followed its own protocols to collect whole blood in K2EDTA tubes. For TCRbeta analysis, collaborators shipped samples in one of three forms: frozen whole blood, isolated PBMCs, or DNA extracted from either of those sample types. Recombination joined TRBV19 with TRBJ2-5, with the identity of the D gene unclear. This TCR was sampled from a woman aged 65 to 85 with active or convalescent COVID-19. The sample consisted of peripheral blood. Read as DNA, the sequence is TGTGCCAGTAGTCAGCAAGAGACCCAGTACTTC. Its coded protein is CASSQQETQYF.